One sample yielded the 10 T cell receptor beta chains listed below, sequenced in a study of T cell changes during pregnancy in multiple sclerosis. TCRdb keeps only in-frame clones here, not all; method: immunoSEQ multiplex PCR. The sample yields approximately 30,000 clones, roughly 87% seen once. The sample consisted of CD4+ T cells from peripheral blood mononuclear cells, taken in the second trimester of pregnancy. The source is a female donor with multiple sclerosis, enrolled in a pregnancy study.

The chain combines TRBV5-6 with TRBJ2-7, with TRBD1 matching 8 bases. CDR1 and CDR2 from the germline V gene are SGHDT and YYEEEE. V dropped 3 bases and J dropped 3; count of bases not matched to a gene: 11. CDR3 length: 16 residues. The CDR3 nucleotides are TGTGCCAGCAGCTCCTTGGACAGGGCTGCCCTCTACGAGCAGTACTTC. Translating it yields CASSSLDRAALYEQYF.

The chain combines TRBV9 with TRBJ2-1; TRBD1 might be the D (5 bases). This CDR3 contains 15 residues. V lost 6 bases to trimming and J lost 4 bases, with 17 bases between them. Germline V CDR1 and CDR2: SGDLS, YYNGEE. The CDR3 DNA sequence: TGTGCCAGCACCCCAACACAGGACCCTTACAATGAGCAGTTCTTC. This sequence encodes CASTPTQDPYNEQFF.

This clone came up a few times. The chain combines TRBV9 with TRBJ1-5; 8 bases align to TRBD1. Looked up from germline, CDR1 is SGDLS and CDR2 is YYNGEE. The CDR3 has 14 residues. V was clipped by 5 bases and J by 5 bases; unmatched bases: 6. CDR3 DNA: TGTGCCAGCAGTTTTACAGGGGGAGATCAGCCCCAGCATTTT. Its protein product is CASSFTGGDQPQHF.

The chain is built from TRBV25-1 and TRBJ1-6; D remains unclear. The V gene lost 4 bases and the J gene lost 9 bases, with 16 bases spanning the gap. CDR3 size: 15 residues. CDR1 is MGHDK, CDR2 SYGVNS, per germline. The CDR3 DNA follows: TGTGCCAGCAGTGCAGACCCCCGAGGGATTTCACCCCTCCACTTT. This codes for CASSADPRGISPLHF.

The gene calls are TRBV5-4 and TRBJ2-5; the D gene is possibly TRBD2 (6 bases). Germline CDR1 reads SGHNT; CDR2 reads YYREEE (reference sequence). The CDR3 has 14 residues. With 4 bases removed from V and 2 bases from J, the gap between germline ends came to 12 bases. The CDR3 loop is CASSQLGGQETQYF. DNA of the CDR3: TGTGCCAGCAGCCAACTTGGGGGGCAAGAGACCCAGTACTTC.

V is TRBV9 and J is TRBJ1-2; D call uncertain. V lost 0 bases and J 2 bases, leaving 5 bases between the germline ends. Germline CDR1 is SGDLS and CDR2 is YYNGEE. The CDR3 totals 13 residues. The CDR3 is CASSVAQNYGYTF. CDR3 bases: TGTGCCAGCAGCGTAGCACAGAACTATGGCTACACCTTC. The full variable domain, rest sourced from reference TRBV9 and TRBJ1-2, is DSGVTQTPKHLITATGQRVTLRCSPRSGDLSVYWYQQSLDQGLQFLIQYYNGEERAKGNILERFSAQQFPDLHSELNLSSLELGDSALYFCASSVAQNYGYTFGSGTRLTVV.

The chain links TRBV6-6 to TRBJ2-3, with 8 bases lining up with TRBD2. V shed 2 bases and J 2 bases; nucleotides not matched to a gene: 3. CDR1 is MNHNY and CDR2 is SVGAGI in the germline V gene (reference sequence). There are 15 residues in the CDR3. The CDR3 DNA is TGTGCCAGCAGTTACGGCGGGGGGTTCACAGATACGCAGTATTTT. It encodes CASSYGGGFTDTQYF.

The rearrangement uses TRBV4-1 and TRBJ1-2, with 8 bases lining up with TRBD1. With 4 bases clipped from V and 8 bases from J, the junction kept 6 bases outside the gene matches. Looked up from germline, CDR1 is MGHRA and CDR2 is YSYEKL. The CDR3 runs to 13 residues. The CDR3 DNA sequence: TGCGCCAGCAGCCCGGGACAGGCGGGGGGCTACACCTTC. It translates to CASSPGQAGGYTF.

The gene calls are TRBV18 and TRBJ2-3, with D possibly matching TRBD1 (6 bases). The CDR3 totals 13 residues. The germline CDR1 and CDR2 sequences are KGHSH and LQKENI. Trimming took 2 bases from V and 12 from J, leaving 15 bases between them. The CDR3 coding sequence is TGTGCCAGCTCACCAGGGACATCCGACATCCAGTATTTT. Protein sequence: CASSPGTSDIQYF.

This chain links TRBV11-1 with TRBJ2-3, with D hard to call. This CDR3 has 11 amino acids. Trimming cost V 6 bases and J 3 bases, with 4 bases left between them. The germline V gene encodes CDR1 SGHAT and CDR2 FQDESV (reference sequence). The CDR3 loop is CASSRTDTQYF. The DNA of the CDR3 is TGTGCCAGCAGTCGGACAGATACGCAGTATTTT. The full variable domain, its missing parts supplied by reference TRBV11-1 and TRBJ2-3, is EAEVAQSPRYKITEKSQAVAFWCDPISGHATLYWYRQILGQGPELLVQFQDESVVDDSQLPKDRFSAERLKGVDSTLKIQPAELGDSAMYLCASSRTDTQYFGPGTRLTVL.